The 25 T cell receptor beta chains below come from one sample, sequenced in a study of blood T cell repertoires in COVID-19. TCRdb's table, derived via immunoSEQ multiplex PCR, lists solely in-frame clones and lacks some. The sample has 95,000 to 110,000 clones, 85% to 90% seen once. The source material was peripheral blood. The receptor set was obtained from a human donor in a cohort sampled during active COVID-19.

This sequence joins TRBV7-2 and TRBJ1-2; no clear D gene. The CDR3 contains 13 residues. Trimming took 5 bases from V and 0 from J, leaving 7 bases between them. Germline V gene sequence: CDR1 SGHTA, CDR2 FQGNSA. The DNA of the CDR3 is TGTGCCAGCAGCCCTAGGACTAACTATGGCTACACCTTC. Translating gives CASSPRTNYGYTF.

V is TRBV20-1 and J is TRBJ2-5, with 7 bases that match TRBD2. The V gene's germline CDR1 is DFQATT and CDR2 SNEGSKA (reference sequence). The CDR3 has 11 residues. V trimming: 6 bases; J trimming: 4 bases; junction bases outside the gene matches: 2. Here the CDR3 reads CSAERGETQYF. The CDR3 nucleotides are TGCAGTGCCGAGCGGGGAGAGACCCAGTACTTC.

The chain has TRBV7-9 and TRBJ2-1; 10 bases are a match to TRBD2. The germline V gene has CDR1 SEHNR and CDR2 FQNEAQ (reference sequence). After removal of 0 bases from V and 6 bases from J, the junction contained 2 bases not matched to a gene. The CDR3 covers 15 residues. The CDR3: CASSLAGTSVNEQFF. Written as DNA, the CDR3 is TGTGCCAGCAGCTTAGCTGGGACTAGCGTCAATGAGCAGTTCTTC.

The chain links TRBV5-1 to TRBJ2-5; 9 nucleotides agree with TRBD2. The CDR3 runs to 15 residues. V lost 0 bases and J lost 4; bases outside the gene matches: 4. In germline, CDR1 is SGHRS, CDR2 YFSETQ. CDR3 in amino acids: CASSLGLAAPETQYF. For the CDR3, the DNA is TGCGCCAGCAGCTTGGGACTAGCGGCCCCAGAGACCCAGTACTTC.

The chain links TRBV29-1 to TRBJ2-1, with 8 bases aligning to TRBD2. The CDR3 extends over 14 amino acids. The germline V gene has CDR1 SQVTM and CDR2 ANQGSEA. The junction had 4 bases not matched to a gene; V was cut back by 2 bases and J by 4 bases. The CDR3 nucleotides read TGCAGCGTTGAATTAGCGGGACCGTACAATGAGCAGTTCTTC. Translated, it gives CSVELAGPYNEQFF.

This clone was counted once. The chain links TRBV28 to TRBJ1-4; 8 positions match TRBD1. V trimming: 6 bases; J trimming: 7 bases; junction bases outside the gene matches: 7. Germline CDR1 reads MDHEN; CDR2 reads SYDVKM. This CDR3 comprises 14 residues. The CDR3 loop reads CASSPGQGFEKLFF. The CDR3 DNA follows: TGTGCCAGCAGCCCTGGACAGGGTTTTGAAAAACTGTTTTTT.

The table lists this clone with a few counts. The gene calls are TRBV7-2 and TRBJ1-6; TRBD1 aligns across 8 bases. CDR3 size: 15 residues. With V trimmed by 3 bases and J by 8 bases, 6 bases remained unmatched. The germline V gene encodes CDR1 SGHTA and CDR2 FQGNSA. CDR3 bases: TGTGCCAGCAGCTTCTCGGGGACAGGCTATTCACCCCTCCACTTT. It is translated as CASSFSGTGYSPLHF.

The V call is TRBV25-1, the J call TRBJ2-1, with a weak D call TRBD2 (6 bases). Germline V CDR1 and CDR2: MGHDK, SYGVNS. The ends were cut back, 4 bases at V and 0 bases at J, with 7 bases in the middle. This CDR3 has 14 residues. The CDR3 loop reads CASSVGGSYNEQFF. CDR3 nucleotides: TGTGCCAGCAGTGTCGGGGGCTCCTACAATGAGCAGTTCTTC.

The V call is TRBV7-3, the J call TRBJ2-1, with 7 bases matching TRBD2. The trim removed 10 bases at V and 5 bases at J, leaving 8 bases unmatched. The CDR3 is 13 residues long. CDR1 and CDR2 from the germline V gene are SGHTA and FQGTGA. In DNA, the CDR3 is TGTGCCACCGGGCGGGGGAGGAACAATGAGCAGTTCTTC. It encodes CATGRGRNNEQFF. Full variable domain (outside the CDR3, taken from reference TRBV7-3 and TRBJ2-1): GAGVSQTPSNKVTEKGKYVELRCDPISGHTALYWYRQSLGQGPEFLIYFQGTGAADDSGLPNDRFFAVRPEGSVSTLKIQRTERGDSAVYLCATGRGRNNEQFFGPGTRLTVL.

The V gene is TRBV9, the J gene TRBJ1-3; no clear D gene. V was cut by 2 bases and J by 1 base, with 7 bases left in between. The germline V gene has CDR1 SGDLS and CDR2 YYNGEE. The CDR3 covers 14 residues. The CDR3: CASSVGSSGNTIYF. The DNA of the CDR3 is TGTGCCAGCAGCGTCGGGAGTTCTGGAAACACCATATATTTT.

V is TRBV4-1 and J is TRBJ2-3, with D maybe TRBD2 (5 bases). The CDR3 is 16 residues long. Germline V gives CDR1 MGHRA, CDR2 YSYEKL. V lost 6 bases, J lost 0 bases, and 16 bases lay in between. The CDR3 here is CASRPPGAGSTDTQYF. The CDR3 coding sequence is TGCGCCAGCAGGCCCCCCGGTGCGGGTAGCACAGATACGCAGTATTTT.

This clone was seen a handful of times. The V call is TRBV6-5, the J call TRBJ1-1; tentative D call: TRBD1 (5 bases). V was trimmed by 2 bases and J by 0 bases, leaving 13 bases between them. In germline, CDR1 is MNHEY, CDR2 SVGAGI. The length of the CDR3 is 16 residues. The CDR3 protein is CASSYPERGVNTEAFF. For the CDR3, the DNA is TGTGCCAGCAGTTACCCAGAACGGGGGGTGAACACTGAAGCTTTCTTT.

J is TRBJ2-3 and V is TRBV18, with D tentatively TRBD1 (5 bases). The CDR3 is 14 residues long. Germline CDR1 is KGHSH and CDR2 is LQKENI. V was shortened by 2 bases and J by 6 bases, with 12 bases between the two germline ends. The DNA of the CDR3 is TGTGCCAGCTCACCAGTGCAGGGAAGCGATACGCAGTATTTT. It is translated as CASSPVQGSDTQYF.

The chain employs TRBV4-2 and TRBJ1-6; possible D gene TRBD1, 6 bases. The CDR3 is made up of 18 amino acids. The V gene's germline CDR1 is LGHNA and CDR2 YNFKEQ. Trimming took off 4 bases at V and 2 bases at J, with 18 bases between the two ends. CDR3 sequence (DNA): TGTGCCAGCAGCCCGAAGCTTCAGGGGTCTACCTATAATTCACCCCTCCACTTT. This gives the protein CASSPKLQGSTYNSPLHF.

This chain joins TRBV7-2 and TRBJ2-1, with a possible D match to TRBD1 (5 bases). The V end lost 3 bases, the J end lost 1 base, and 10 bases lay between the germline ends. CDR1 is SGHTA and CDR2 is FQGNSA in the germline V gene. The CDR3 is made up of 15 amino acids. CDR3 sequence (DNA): TGTGCCAGCAGCTTGGACATTAGTTCCTACAATGAGCAGTTCTTC. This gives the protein CASSLDISSYNEQFF.

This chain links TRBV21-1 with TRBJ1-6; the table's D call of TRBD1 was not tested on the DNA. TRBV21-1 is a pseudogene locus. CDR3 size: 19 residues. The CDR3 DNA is TGTGCCAGCAGCAAAGCTACACACACGGGGACAGAGCATAATTCACCCCTCCACTTT. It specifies CASSKATHTGTEHNSPLHF.

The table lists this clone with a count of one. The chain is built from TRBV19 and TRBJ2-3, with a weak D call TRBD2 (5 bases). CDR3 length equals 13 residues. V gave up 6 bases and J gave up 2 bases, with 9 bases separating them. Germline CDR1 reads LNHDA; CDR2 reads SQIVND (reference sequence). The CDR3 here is CASSGDYTDTQYF. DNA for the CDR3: TGTGCCAGTAGCGGAGACTACACAGATACGCAGTATTTT.

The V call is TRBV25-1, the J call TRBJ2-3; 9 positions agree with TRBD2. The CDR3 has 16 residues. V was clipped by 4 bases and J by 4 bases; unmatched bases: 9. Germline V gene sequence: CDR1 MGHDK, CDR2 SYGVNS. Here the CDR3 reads CASSVNAGGGPDTQYF. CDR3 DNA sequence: TGTGCCAGCAGTGTTAACGCGGGAGGGGGGCCAGATACGCAGTATTTT.

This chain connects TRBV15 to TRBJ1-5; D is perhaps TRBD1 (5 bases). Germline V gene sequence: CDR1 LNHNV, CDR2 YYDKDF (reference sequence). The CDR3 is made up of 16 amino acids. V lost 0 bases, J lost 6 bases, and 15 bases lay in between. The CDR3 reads CATSREVAGMGQPQHF. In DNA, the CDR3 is TGTGCCACCAGCAGAGAAGTAGCAGGGATGGGTCAGCCCCAGCATTTT.

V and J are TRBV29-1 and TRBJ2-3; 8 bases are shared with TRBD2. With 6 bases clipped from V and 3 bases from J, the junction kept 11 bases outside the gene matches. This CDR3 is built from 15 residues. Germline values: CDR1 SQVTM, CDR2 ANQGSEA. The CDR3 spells CSVRPLSGRTDTQYF. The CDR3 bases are TGCAGCGTCCGCCCACTCAGCGGGAGAACAGATACGCAGTATTTT.

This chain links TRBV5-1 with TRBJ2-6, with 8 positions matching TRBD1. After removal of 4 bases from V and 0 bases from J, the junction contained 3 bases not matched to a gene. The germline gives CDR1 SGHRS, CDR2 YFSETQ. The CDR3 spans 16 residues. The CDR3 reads CASSETGGSGANVLTF. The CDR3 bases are TGCGCCAGCAGCGAAACAGGGGGCTCTGGGGCCAACGTCCTGACTTTC.

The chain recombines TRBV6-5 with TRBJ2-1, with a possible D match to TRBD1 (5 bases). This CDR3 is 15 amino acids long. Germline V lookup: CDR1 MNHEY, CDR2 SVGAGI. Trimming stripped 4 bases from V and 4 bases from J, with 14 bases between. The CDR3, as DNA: TGTGCCAGCAGTTTGACAGCTGATGGGTACAATGAGCAGTTCTTC. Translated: CASSLTADGYNEQFF.

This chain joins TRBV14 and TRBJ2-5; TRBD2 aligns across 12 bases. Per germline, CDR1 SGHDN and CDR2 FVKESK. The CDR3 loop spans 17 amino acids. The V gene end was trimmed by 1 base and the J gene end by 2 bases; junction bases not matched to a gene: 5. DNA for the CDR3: TGTGCCAGCAGCCAAGCCAGGACTAGCGGGATACAAGAGACCCAGTACTTC. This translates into CASSQARTSGIQETQYF.

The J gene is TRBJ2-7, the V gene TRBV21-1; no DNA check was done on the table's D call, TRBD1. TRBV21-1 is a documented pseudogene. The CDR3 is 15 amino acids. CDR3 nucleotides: TGTGCCAGCCGGACAGTGTGGGGGCCTTCCTACGAGCAGTACTTC. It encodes CASRTVWGPSYEQYF.

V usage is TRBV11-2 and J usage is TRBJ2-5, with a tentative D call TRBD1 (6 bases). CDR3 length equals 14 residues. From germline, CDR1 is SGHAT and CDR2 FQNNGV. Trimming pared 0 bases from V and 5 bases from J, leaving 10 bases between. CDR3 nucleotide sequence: TGTGCCAGCAGCTTAGATAGGGGGTCGGAGACCCAGTACTTC. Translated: CASSLDRGSETQYF.